This T cell receptor beta chain was profiled in a study of cytomegalovirus exposure and HLA in healthy donors. The V end was cut by 0 bases, the J end by 5 bases, with 14 bases between. The CDR3 length is 15 residues. The germline V gene has CDR1 SQVTM and CDR2 ANQGSEA. Points on this clone: The antigen is unknown.

Whole-study findings and limits: When analyzed later, a missense DCLRE1C variant was found to be linked to TCR beta V- and J-gene trimming. Donors were assumed by presence/absence analyses to have roughly uniform sequencing depth. Confirmation in vitro established that three CMV-associated chains were specific for CMV antigens. A previous analysis found most TCR beta V segments productive roughly 87% or roughly 30% of the time.

PCR used 60 Vbeta primers and 13 Jbeta primers. The data were produced by immunoSEQ multiplex PCR, yet TCRdb's version contains in-frame clones alone and is incomplete. The sample has about 130,000 clones, approximately 75% seen once. The sequencing input was PBMCs. This chain connects TRBV29-1 to TRBJ2-4, with D tentatively TRBD1 (7 bases). This TCR was sampled from a male donor in good health and CMV-seronegative. CDR3 protein: CSVEDWRGQQNIQYF. In DNA form, the CDR3 reads TGCAGCGTTGAAGATTGGAGGGGACAGCAAAACATTCAGTACTTC.